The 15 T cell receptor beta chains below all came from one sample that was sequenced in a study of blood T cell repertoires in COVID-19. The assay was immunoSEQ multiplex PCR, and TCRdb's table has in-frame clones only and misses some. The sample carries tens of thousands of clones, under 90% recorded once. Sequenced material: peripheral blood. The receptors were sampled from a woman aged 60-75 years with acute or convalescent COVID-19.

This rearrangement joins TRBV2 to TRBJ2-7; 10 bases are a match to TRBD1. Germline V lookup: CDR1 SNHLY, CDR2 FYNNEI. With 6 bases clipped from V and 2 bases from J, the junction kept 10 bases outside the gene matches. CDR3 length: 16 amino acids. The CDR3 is CASRARDGTGAYEQYF. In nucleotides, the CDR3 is TGTGCCAGCAGGGCCAGAGACGGGACAGGGGCCTACGAGCAGTACTTC. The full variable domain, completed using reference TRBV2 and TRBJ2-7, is EPEVTQTPSHQVTQMGQEVILRCVPISNHLYFYWYRQILGQKVEFLVSFYNNEISEKSEIFDDQFSVERPDGSNFTLKIRSTKLEDSAMYFCASRARDGTGAYEQYFGPGTRLTVT.

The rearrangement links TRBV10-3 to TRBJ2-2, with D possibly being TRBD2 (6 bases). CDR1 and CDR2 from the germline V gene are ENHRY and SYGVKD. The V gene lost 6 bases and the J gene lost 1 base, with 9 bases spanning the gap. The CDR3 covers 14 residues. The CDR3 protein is CAIRGLGNTGELFF. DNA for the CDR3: TGTGCCATCAGGGGACTCGGGAACACCGGGGAGCTGTTTTTT.

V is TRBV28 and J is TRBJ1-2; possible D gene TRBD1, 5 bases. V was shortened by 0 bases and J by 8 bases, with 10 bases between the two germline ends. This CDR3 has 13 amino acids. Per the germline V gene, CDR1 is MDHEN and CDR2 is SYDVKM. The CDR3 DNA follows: TGTGCCAGCAGTTTATGGGCAGGGCAAGGCTACACCTTC. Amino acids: CASSLWAGQGYTF.

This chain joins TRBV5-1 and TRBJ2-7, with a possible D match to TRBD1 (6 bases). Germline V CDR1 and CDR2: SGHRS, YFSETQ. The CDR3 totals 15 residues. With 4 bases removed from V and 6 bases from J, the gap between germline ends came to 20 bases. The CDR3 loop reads CASSQISGTKSEQYF. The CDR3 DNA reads TGCGCCAGCAGCCAGATCAGTGGGACAAAGTCCGAGCAGTACTTC.

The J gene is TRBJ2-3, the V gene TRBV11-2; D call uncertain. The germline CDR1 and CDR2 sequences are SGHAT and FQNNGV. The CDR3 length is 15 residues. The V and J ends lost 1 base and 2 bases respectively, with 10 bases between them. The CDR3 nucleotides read TGTGCCAGCAGCTTAGGGGCCAGATTCACAGATACGCAGTATTTT. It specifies CASSLGARFTDTQYF.

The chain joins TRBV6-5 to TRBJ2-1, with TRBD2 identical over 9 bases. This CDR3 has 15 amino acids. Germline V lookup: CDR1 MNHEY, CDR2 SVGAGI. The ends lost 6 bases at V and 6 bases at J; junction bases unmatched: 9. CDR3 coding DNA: TGTGCCAGCAGCGTGGCCGCGGGGGGGCTCAATGAGCAGTTCTTC. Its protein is CASSVAAGGLNEQFF.

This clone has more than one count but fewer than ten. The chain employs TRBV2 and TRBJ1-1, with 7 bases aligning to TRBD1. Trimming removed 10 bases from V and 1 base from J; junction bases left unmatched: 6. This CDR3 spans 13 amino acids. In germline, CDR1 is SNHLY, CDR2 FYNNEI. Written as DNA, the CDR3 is TGTGCCACCCAACAGGGGAGGAACACTGAAGCTTTCTTT. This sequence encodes CATQQGRNTEAFF.

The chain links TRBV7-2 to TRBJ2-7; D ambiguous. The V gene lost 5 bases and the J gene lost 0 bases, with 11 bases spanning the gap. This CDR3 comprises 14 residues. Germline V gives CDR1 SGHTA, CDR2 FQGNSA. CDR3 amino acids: CASSLGLSSYEQYF. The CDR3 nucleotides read TGTGCCAGCAGCCTTGGGCTTTCCTCCTACGAGCAGTACTTC.

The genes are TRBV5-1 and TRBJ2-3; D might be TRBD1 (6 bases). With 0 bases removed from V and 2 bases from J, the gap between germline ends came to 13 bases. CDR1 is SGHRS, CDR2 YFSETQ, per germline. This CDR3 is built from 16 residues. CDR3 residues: CASSLGTGHNTDTQYF. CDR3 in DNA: TGCGCCAGCAGCTTGGGGACGGGACACAACACAGATACGCAGTATTTT.

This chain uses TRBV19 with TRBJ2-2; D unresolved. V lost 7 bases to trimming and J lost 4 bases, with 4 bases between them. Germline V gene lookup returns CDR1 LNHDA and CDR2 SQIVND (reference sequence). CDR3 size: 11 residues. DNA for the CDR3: TGTGCCAGTACGGGCACCGGGGAGCTGTTTTTT. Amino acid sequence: CASTGTGELFF.

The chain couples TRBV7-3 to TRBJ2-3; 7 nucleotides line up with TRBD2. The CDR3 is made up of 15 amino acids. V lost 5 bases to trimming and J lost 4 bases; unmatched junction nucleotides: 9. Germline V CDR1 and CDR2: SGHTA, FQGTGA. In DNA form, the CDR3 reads TGTGCCAGCAGCCAGGAGGCGGGAGTCGCAGATACGCAGTATTTT. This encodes CASSQEAGVADTQYF.

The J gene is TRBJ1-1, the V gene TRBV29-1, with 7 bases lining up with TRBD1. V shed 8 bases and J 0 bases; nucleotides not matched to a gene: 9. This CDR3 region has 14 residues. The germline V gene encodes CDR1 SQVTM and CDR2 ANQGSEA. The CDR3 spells CSTRQGTLNTEAFF. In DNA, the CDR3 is TGCAGCACCCGACAGGGAACGTTGAACACTGAAGCTTTCTTT.

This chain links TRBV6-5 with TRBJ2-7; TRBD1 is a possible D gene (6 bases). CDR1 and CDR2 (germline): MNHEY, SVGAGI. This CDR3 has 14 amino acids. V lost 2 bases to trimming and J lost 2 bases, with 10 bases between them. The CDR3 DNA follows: TGTGCCAGCAGTTACGGACAGATGACCTACGAGCAGTACTTC. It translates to CASSYGQMTYEQYF.

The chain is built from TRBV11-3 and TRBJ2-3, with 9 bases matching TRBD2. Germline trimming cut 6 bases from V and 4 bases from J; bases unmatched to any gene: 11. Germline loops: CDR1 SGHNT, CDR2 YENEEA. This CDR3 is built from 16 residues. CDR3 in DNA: TGTGCCAGCAGTCCAATAGCGGGAGAGGACGCAGATACGCAGTATTTT. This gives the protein CASSPIAGEDADTQYF.

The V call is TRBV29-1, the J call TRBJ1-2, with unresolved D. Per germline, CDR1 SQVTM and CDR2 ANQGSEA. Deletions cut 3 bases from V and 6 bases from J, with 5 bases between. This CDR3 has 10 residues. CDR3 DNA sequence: TGCAGCGTTGACGGGGATGGCTACACCTTC. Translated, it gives CSVDGDGYTF.